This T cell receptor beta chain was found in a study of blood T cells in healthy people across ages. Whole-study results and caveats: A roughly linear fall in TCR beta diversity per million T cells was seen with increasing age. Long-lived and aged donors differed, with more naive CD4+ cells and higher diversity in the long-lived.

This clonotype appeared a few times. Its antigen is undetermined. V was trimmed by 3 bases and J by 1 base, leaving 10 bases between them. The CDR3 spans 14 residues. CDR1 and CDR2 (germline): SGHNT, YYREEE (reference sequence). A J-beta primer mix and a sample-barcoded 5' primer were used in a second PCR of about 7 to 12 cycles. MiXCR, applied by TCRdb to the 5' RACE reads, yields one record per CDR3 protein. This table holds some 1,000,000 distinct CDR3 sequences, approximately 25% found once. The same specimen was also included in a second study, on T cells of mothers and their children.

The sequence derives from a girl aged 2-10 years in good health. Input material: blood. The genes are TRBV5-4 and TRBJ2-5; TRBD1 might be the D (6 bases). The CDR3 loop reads CASSSTGLQETQYF. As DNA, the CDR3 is TGTGCCAGCAGCTCAACAGGGCTCCAAGAGACCCAGTACTTC.